This T cell receptor beta chain was captured by sequencing in a study of blood T cell repertoires in COVID-19. Study in general: The study drew acute and convalescent COVID-19 samples from the United States, Italy and Spain. PBMCs, B-cell-depleted T cells, or T cells were the source of the cDNA or gDNA that made up the material.

This CDR3 spans 15 amino acids. Trimming took off 6 bases at V and 2 bases at J, with 16 bases between the two ends. The germline CDR1 and CDR2 sequences are MNHEY and SVGAGI. In the authors' methods: The assay estimated nucleated cells by amplifying reference gene primers. Profiling relied on immunoSEQ multiplex PCR, and the TCRdb table lists in-frame clones only, not all of them. The DNA gave D and trimming, while V, J and clone size come from that table. The data hold roughly 290,000 clones, with approximately 84% observed a single time. The sequence came from a woman aged 25-40 years who had recovered from COVID-19. The sample was peripheral blood. The chain links TRBV6-5 to TRBJ2-5; tentative D call: TRBD1 (6 bases). DNA for the CDR3: TGTGCCAGCAGCCCCGGGACACCCCCTCAAGAGACCCAGTACTTC. Its protein is CASSPGTPPQETQYF.